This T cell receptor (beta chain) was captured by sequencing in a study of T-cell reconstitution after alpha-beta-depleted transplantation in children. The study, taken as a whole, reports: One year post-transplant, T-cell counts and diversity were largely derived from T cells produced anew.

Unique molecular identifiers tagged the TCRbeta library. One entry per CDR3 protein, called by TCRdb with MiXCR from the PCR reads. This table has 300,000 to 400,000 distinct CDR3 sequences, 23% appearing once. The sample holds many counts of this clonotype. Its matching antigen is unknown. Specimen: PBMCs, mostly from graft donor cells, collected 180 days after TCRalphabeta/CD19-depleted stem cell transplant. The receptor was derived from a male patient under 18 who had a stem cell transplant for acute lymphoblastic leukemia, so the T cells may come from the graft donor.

CDR3 amino acids: CASSLSQGGTEAFF. In nucleotides, the CDR3 is TGCGCCAGCAGCTTGTCGCAAGGGGGAACTGAAGCTTTCTTT. This chain uses TRBV5-1 with TRBJ1-1; the D gene is possibly TRBD1 (6 bases). CDR1 SGHRS and CDR2 YFSETQ come from the germline V gene. The V end was cut by 1 base, the J end by 5 bases, with 12 bases between. The CDR3 sequence is 14 residues long.